Listed here are 21 T cell receptor beta chains from one sample, sequenced in a study of blood T cell repertoires in COVID-19. This table comes from immunoSEQ multiplex PCR, and its TCRdb copy is limited to in-frame clones, with some not included. The sample has some 300,000 clones, around 87% seen once; the top ten hold 1% to 1.5%. Sequenced: peripheral blood. These receptors originate from a man aged 65 to 79 with acute or convalescent COVID-19.

This chain uses TRBV6-5 with TRBJ1-4; D remains ambiguous. Germline assignment: CDR1 MNHEY and CDR2 SVGAGI. Between the trimmed V and J ends, which lost 3 bases and 3 bases, there was a span of 8 bases. This CDR3 spans 14 amino acids. Here the CDR3 reads CASSYGQPNEKLFF. CDR3 nucleotides: TGTGCCAGCAGTTATGGGCAGCCTAATGAAAAACTGTTTTTT.

This chain links TRBV3-1 (or the pseudogene TRBV3-2) with TRBJ2-7; 10 positions agree with TRBD2. The CDR3 is made up of 18 amino acids. The V gene end was trimmed by 1 base and the J gene end by 2 bases; junction bases not matched to a gene: 11. Germline V gives CDR1 LGHDT, CDR2 YNNKEL (reference sequence). The CDR3 loop is CASSQAPQREGPTYEQYF. DNA of the CDR3: TGTGCCAGCAGCCAAGCCCCCCAGCGGGAGGGCCCTACCTACGAGCAGTACTTC.

The chain carries TRBV7-9 and TRBJ1-1; 8 positions agree with TRBD1. CDR1 and CDR2 (germline): SEHNR, FQNEAQ (reference sequence). This CDR3 contains 16 residues. With V trimmed by 0 bases and J by 5 bases, 8 bases remained unmatched. As DNA, the CDR3 is TGTGCCAGCAGCTTAGCCTGGACAGGGTTGGGGACTGAAGCTTTCTTT. This gives the protein CASSLAWTGLGTEAFF.

V is TRBV24-1 and J is TRBJ2-5, with D maybe TRBD2 (7 bases). CDR1 is KGHDR, CDR2 SFDVKD, per germline. Trimming removed 4 bases from V and 1 base from J, with 15 bases in between. This CDR3 is 16 amino acids long. CDR3 amino acids: CATSDPAGGAQETQYF. DNA for the CDR3: TGTGCCACCAGTGACCCCGCTGGGGGGGCCCAAGAGACCCAGTACTTC.

The chain uses TRBV28 and TRBJ2-7; the D gene is possibly TRBD1 (6 bases). Per the germline V gene, CDR1 is MDHEN and CDR2 is SYDVKM. The V end lost 6 bases, the J end lost 6 bases, and 12 bases lay between the germline ends. The CDR3 is 12 amino acids. The chain's CDR3 is CASRGQPGEQYF. CDR3 nucleotide sequence: TGTGCCAGCAGAGGACAGCCAGGCGAGCAGTACTTC.

The chain joins TRBV6-4 to TRBJ2-7; TRBD2 agrees at 14 bases. Germline CDR1 reads MRHNA; CDR2 reads SNTAGT. The CDR3 is made up of 16 amino acids. Losses at the gene ends were 7 bases for V and 6 bases for J; bases not matched to a gene: 11. The CDR3 protein is CASNETTSGGACEQYF. DNA for the CDR3: TGTGCCAGCAATGAAACGACTAGCGGGGGGGCCTGCGAGCAGTACTTC.

V usage is TRBV19 and J usage is TRBJ1-2; TRBD1 might be the D (6 bases). CDR1 and CDR2 (germline): LNHDA, SQIVND (reference sequence). Trimming cost V 5 bases and J 0 bases, with 7 bases left between them. The CDR3 consists of 13 residues. This CDR3 is CASSGQPNYGYTF. Here the CDR3 DNA reads TGTGCCAGTAGTGGACAGCCTAACTATGGCTACACCTTC. The full variable domain, in which reference TRBV19 and TRBJ1-2 provide the parts outside the CDR3, is DGGITQSPKYLFRKEGQNVTLSCEQNLNHDAMYWYRQDPGQGLRLIYYSQIVNDFQKGDIAEGYSVSREKKESFPLTVTSAQKNPTAFYLCASSGQPNYGYTFGSGTRLTVV.

There are a few counts of this clone. This rearrangement joins TRBV7-9 to TRBJ1-3, with unresolved D. This CDR3 is 16 amino acids long. CDR1 is SEHNR and CDR2 is FQNEAQ in the germline V gene (reference sequence). Trimming stripped 6 bases from V and 0 bases from J, with 15 bases between. The CDR3 bases are TGTGCCAGCAGGGGTCAGGCAGCGGGCTCTGGAAACACCATATATTTT. This encodes CASRGQAAGSGNTIYF.

The V gene is TRBV19, the J gene TRBJ2-5; D possibly corresponds to TRBD1 (5 bases). The germline CDR1 and CDR2 sequences are LNHDA and SQIVND (reference sequence). The CDR3 sequence is 11 residues long. Between the trimmed V and J ends, which lost 9 bases and 5 bases, there was a span of 10 bases. CDR3 DNA sequence: TGTGCCAGCAGGGAATTTGAGACCCAGTACTTC. It yields the protein CASREFETQYF.

The rearrangement joins TRBV18 to TRBJ2-3; 9 bases are shared with TRBD2. Germline assignment: CDR1 KGHSH and CDR2 LQKENI. Germline trimming cut 2 bases from V and 2 bases from J; bases unmatched to any gene: 2. The CDR3 sequence is 15 residues long. Written as DNA, the CDR3 is TGTGCCAGCTCACCAGCTAGCGGGGACACAGATACGCAGTATTTT. Encoded protein: CASSPASGDTDTQYF.

This chain joins TRBV6-5 and TRBJ1-2; possibly TRBD1 for D (6 bases). This CDR3 has 13 amino acids. The V end was cut by 6 bases, the J end by 2 bases, with 10 bases between. Germline V gene sequence: CDR1 MNHEY, CDR2 SVGAGI. The CDR3 is CASSRGQNYGYTF. The DNA of the CDR3 is TGTGCCAGCAGCCGAGGACAGAACTATGGCTACACCTTC.

The chain employs TRBV24-1 and TRBJ2-1, with 12 bases identical to TRBD2. V was clipped by 3 bases and J by 5 bases; unmatched bases: 7. The germline V gene encodes CDR1 KGHDR and CDR2 SFDVKD. The CDR3 covers 17 residues. DNA of the CDR3: TGTGCCACCAGTGATAGCCGACTAGCGGGGGTGAACAATGAGCAGTTCTTC. Protein product: CATSDSRLAGVNNEQFF.

The genes are TRBV2 and TRBJ1-4; tentatively, D is TRBD1 (6 bases). This CDR3 spans 13 amino acids. V lost 8 bases to trimming and J lost 7 bases, with 14 bases between them. Germline assignment: CDR1 SNHLY and CDR2 FYNNEI. CDR3 protein: CASAIDRREKLFF. In DNA, the CDR3 is TGTGCCAGCGCCATCGACAGGCGTGAAAAACTGTTTTTT.

The chain employs TRBV6-5 and TRBJ1-3, with 7 nucleotides matching TRBD1. V lost 5 bases, J lost 0 bases, and 4 bases stayed unmatched. CDR3 length: 15 amino acids. Looked up from germline, CDR1 is MNHEY and CDR2 is SVGAGI. Here the CDR3 DNA reads TGTGCCAGCAGTCGCCCAGGGGGCTCTGGAAACACCATATATTTT. As protein: CASSRPGGSGNTIYF.

The rearrangement links TRBV11-2 to TRBJ2-3, with 7 bases lining up with TRBD1. After removal of 3 bases from V and 5 bases from J, the junction contained 11 bases not matched to a gene. Germline loops: CDR1 SGHAT, CDR2 FQNNGV. The CDR3 runs 16 residues. The CDR3: CASSLGHRGSGDTQYF. CDR3 nucleotide sequence: TGTGCCAGCAGCTTGGGACACAGGGGTAGTGGAGATACGCAGTATTTT.

The chain recombines TRBV29-1 with TRBJ2-5, with D perhaps TRBD1 (6 bases). Germline V gives CDR1 SQVTM, CDR2 ANQGSEA. This CDR3 is 14 amino acids long. V was trimmed by 7 bases and J by 5 bases, leaving 20 bases between them. The CDR3 reads CSAGPTGFRETQYF. CDR3 nucleotide sequence: TGCAGCGCTGGGCCAACAGGGTTTCGGGAGACCCAGTACTTC.

J is TRBJ2-2 and V is TRBV5-1; D ambiguous. Trimming took 4 bases from V and 6 from J, leaving 10 bases between them. Per germline, CDR1 SGHRS and CDR2 YFSETQ. CDR3 length: 13 amino acids. CDR3 region: CASSEASSGELFF. DNA for the CDR3: TGCGCCAGCAGCGAAGCAAGTTCCGGGGAGCTGTTTTTT.

This chain joins TRBV27 and TRBJ2-7; 8 bases are shared with TRBD2. Germline CDR1 reads MNHEY; CDR2 reads SMNVEV (reference sequence). The CDR3 contains 15 residues. J was trimmed by 2 bases and V by 3 bases; bases with no gene match: 6. CDR3 loop: CASSFRLAGPYEQYF. The CDR3, as DNA: TGTGCCAGCAGTTTCAGGCTAGCGGGTCCCTACGAGCAGTACTTC.

V and J are TRBV9 and TRBJ2-5; no clear D. The CDR3 totals 14 residues. V was cut by 0 bases and J by 0 bases, with 6 bases left in between. Germline values: CDR1 SGDLS, CDR2 YYNGEE. The DNA of the CDR3 is TGTGCCAGCAGCGTAGGGCCCTACCAAGAGACCCAGTACTTC. This encodes CASSVGPYQETQYF.

This chain joins TRBV28 and TRBJ2-5; D may be TRBD1 (5 bases). CDR3 length: 13 residues. Per the germline V gene, CDR1 is MDHEN and CDR2 is SYDVKM. The V gene lost 6 bases and the J gene lost 5 bases, with 13 bases spanning the gap. In nucleotides, the CDR3 is TGTGCCAGCAGACCCCAGGGTCGGGAGACCCAGTACTTC. This translates into CASRPQGRETQYF.

The V and J genes are TRBV12-2 and TRBJ2-5; the table's D call, TRBD2, was not checked against the DNA. TRBV12-2 is an annotated pseudogene. The CDR3 runs 14 residues. The CDR3 nucleotides read TGTGCAAGTCGCTTAGCAGGCGGGTCGGGGACCCAGTACTTC. This gives the protein CASRLAGGSGTQYF.